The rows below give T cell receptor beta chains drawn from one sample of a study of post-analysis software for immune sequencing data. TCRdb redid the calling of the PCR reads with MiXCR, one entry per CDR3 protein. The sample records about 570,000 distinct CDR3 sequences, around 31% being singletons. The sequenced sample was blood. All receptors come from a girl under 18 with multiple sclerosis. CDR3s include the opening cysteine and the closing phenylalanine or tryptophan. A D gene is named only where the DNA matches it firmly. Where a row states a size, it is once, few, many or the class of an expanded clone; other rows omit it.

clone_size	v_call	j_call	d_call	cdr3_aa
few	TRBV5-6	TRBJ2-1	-	CASSLAGEGYNEQFF
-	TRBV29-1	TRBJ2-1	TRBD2	CNVIGTSGGRSSYNEQFF
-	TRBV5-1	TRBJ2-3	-	CASSYNVFTDTQYF
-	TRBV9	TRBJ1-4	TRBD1	CASSVTGETNEKLFF
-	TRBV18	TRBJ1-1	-	CASSPMRGRDTEAFF
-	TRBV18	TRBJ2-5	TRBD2	CASSPMGLLYQETQYF
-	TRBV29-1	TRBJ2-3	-	CSWGTRTDTQYF
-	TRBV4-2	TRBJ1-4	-	CASSQESLYNEKLFF
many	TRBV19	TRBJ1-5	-	CASSIGPGSNQPQHF
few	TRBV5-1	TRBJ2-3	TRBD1	CASSLAGQGLRDTQYF
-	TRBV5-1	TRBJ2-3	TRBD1	CASSTGTASSTDTQYF
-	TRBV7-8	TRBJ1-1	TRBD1	CASSPGTGGRTEAFF
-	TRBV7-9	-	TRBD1	CASSLGTGKGGYEQYF
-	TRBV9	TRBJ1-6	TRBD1	CASSRDRDGSPLHF
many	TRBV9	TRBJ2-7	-	CASSVGGNVGYEQYF
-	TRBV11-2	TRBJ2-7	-	CASSREGLPISYEQYF
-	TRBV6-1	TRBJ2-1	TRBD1	CASSGDRGLYNEQFF
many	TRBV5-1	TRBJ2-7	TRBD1	CASSLGQGFYEQYF
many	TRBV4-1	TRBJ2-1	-	CASSQDSGTGNEQFF
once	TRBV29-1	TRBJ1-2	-	CSVGTRNGYTF
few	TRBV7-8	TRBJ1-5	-	CASSSLTGLVGPQHF
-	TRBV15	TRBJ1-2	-	CATSRDRRGRSFGYTF
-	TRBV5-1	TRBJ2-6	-	CASSRGEVSGANVLTF
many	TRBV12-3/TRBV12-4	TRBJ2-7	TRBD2	CASSRRLAIDEQYF
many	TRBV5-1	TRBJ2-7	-	CASSLYPNYEQYF
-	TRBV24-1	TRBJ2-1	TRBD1	CATSDGAGGFRHYNEQFF
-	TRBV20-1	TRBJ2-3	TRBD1	CSALDRSSTDTQYF
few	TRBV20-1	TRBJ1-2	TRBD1	CSARASTGDDYGYTF
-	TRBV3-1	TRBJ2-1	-	CASSQGVGVGEQFF
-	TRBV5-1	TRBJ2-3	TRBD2	CASISGLAGGLGTDTQYF
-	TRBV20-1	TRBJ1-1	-	CSASRPGSTEAFF
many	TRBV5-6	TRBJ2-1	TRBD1	CASSSRDRVYNEQFF
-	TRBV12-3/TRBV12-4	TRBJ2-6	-	CATGDQYSGANVLTF
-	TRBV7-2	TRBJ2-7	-	CASSPRQGPHEQYF
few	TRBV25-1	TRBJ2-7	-	CASPKKTYEQYF